This record looks at one T cell receptor (beta chain) sequence and its context. In the original workflow: Quantification of nucleated cells was approximated via reference gene primer amplification. The assay was immunoSEQ multiplex PCR, and TCRdb's table has in-frame clones only and misses some. Clone size and the V and J calls come from that table; the DNA yielded D and trimming. The sample consists of some 50,000 clones, about 83% of them appearing once. The data originate from a study of blood T cell repertoires in COVID-19. Overall study context: Whether acute or convalescent, the COVID-19 samples came from the United States, Italy and Spain. Nucleic acid was either cDNA or gDNA, and it came from T cells, B-cell-depleted T cells, or PBMCs.

Per the germline V gene, CDR1 is SGHRS and CDR2 is YFSETQ. Trimming took off 0 bases at V and 0 bases at J, with 7 bases between the two ends. The CDR3 totals 16 residues. The sample comprised peripheral blood. The source of this sequence is a woman aged 80 or over with acute or convalescent COVID-19. The V and J genes are TRBV5-1 and TRBJ2-6, with a possible D match to TRBD1 (6 bases). CDR3 amino acids: CASSLDRVSGANVLTF. CDR3 DNA sequence: TGCGCCAGCAGCTTGGACAGGGTCTCTGGGGCCAACGTCCTGACTTTC.